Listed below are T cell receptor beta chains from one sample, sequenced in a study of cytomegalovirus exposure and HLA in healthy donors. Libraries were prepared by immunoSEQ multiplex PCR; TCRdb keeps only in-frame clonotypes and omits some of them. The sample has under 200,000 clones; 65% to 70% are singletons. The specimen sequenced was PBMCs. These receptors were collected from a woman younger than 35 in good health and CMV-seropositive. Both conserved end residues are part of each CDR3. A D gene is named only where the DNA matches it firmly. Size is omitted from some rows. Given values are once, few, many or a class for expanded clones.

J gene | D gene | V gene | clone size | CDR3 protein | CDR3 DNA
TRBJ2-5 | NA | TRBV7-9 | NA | CASRPIPASMEETQYF | TGTGCCAGCAGACCAATCCCCGCTTCTATGGAAGAGACCCAGTACTTC
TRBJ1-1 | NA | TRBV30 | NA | CAWSAGVVNTEAFF | TGTGCCTGGAGTGCAGGGGTCGTGAACACTGAAGCTTTCTTT
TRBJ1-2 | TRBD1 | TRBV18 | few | CASSPNGQDYGYTF | TGTGCCAGCTCACCAAACGGACAGGACTATGGCTACACCTTC
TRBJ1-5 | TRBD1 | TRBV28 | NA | CASRRTGDLQPQHF | TGTGCCAGCAGACGGACAGGGGATCTTCAGCCCCAGCATTTT
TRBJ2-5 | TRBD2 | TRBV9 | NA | CASSVEGSGGPGETQYF | TGTGCCAGCAGCGTAGAGGGCAGCGGGGGGCCCGGGGAGACCCAGTACTTC
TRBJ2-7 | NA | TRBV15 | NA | CATSPRGSTYEQYF | TGTGCCACCAGCCCCCGAGGCAGTACCTACGAGCAGTACTTC
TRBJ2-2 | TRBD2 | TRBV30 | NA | CAWSHSGGFAGELFF | TGTGCCTGGAGTCATAGCGGGGGGTTCGCCGGGGAGCTGTTTTTT
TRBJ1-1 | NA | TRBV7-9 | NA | CASSLEGEYNLNTEAFF | TGTGCCAGCAGCTTGGAGGGAGAGTACAACTTGAACACTGAAGCTTTCTTT
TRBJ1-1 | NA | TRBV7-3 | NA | CASSSGTSNTEAFF | TGTGCCAGCAGTTCCGGGACATCTAACACTGAAGCTTTCTTT
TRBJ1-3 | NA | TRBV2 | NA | CASSVGFSGNTIYF | TGTGCCAGCAGTGTGGGCTTCTCTGGAAACACCATATATTTT
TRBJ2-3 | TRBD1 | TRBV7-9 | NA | CASSSKTTGVTDTQYF | TGTGCCAGCAGCTCTAAGACGACAGGGGTCACAGATACGCAGTATTTT
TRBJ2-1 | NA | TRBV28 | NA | CASSLRGRQFF | TGTGCCAGCAGTTTACGGGGAAGACAGTTCTTC
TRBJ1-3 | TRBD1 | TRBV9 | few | CASSARDSSGNTIYF | TGTGCCAGCAGCGCCCGGGACAGCTCTGGAAACACCATATATTTT
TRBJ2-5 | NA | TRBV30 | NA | CAWFGETQYF | TGTGCCTGGTTCGGAGAGACCCAGTACTTC
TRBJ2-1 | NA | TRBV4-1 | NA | CASSQVGRAYNEQFF | TGCGCCAGCAGCCAAGTAGGGCGGGCCTACAATGAGCAGTTCTTC
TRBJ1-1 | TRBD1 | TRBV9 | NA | CASSATGVGNTEAFF | TGTGCCAGCAGCGCAACAGGGGTCGGGAACACTGAAGCTTTCTTT
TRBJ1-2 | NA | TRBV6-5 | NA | CASSYSLQANYGYTF | TGTGCCAGCAGTTACTCACTACAGGCTAACTATGGCTACACCTTC
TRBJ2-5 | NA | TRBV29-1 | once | CSVQEFQETQYF | TGCAGCGTGCAGGAATTCCAAGAGACCCAGTACTTC
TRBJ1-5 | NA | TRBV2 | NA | CASRETVGGINQPQHF | TGTGCCAGCAGGGAGACAGTCGGGGGGATAAATCAGCCCCAGCATTTT
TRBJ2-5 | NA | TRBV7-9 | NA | CASSLVRETQYF | TGTGCCAGCAGCTTAGTACGGGAGACCCAGTACTTC
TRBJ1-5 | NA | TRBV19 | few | CASGEIGRLHQPQHF | TGTGCCAGCGGGGAGATAGGTCGTCTTCATCAGCCCCAGCATTTT
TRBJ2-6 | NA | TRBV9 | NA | CASSVEAGDELGANVLTF | TGTGCCAGCAGCGTAGAGGCAGGGGATGAATTGGGGGCCAACGTCCTGACTTTC
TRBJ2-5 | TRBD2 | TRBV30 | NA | CAWEPGLARETQYF | TGTGCCTGGGAACCGGGACTAGCACGCGAGACCCAGTACTTC
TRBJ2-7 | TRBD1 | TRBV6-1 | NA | CASSEEETGWREQYF | TGTGCCAGCAGTGAAGAGGAGACAGGGTGGCGAGAGCAGTACTTC
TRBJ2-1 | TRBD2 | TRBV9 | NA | CASSKTSGESMSVNEQFF | TGTGCCAGCAGTAAGACTAGCGGGGAGTCTATGTCGGTCAATGAGCAGTTCTTC
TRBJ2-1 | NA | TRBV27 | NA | CASSLIIRDYNEQFF | TGTGCCAGCAGTTTGATTATCCGGGACTACAATGAGCAGTTCTTC
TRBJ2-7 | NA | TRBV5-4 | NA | CASSSVSEQYF | TGTGCCAGCAGCTCCGTCAGCGAGCAGTACTTC
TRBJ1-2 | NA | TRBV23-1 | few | CASSQYQRLNYGYTF | TGCGCCAGCAGTCAATATCAGAGACTAAACTATGGCTACACCTTC